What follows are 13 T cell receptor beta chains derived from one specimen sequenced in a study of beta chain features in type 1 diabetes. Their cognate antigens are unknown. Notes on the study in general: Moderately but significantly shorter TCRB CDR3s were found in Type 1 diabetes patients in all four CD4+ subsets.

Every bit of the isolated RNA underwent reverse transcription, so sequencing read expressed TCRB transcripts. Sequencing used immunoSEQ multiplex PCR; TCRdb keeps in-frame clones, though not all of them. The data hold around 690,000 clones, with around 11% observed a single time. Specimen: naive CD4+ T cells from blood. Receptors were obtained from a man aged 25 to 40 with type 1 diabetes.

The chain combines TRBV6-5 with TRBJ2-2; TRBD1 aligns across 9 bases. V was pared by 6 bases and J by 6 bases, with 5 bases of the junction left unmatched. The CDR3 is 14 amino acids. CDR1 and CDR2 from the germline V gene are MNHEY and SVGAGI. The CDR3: CASSRTGDSGELFF. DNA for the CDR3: TGTGCCAGCAGCCGGACAGGGGATTCCGGGGAGCTGTTTTTT.

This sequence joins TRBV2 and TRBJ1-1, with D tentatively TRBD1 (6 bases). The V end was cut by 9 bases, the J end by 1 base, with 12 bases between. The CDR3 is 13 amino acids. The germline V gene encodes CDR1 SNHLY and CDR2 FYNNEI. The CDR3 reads CARRTQGNTEAFF. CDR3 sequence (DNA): TGTGCCAGGAGAACACAGGGGAACACTGAAGCTTTCTTT.

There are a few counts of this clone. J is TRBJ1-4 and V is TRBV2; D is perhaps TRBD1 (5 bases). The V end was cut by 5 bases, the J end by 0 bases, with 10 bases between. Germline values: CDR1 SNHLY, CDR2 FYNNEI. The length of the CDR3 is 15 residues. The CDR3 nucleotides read TGTGCCAGCAGTTCCGCAGGGACAACTAATGAAAAACTGTTTTTT. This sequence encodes CASSSAGTTNEKLFF.

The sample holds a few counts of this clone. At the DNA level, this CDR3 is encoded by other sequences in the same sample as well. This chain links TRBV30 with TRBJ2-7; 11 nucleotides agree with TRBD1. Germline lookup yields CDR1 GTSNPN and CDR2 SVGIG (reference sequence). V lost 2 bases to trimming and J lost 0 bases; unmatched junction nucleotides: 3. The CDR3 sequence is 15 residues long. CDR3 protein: CAWSPGTGGSYEQYF. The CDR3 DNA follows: TGTGCCTGGAGTCCAGGGACAGGGGGCTCCTACGAGCAGTACTTC. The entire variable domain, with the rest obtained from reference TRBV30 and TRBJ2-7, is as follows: SQTIHQWPATLVQPVGSPLSLECTVEGTSNPNLYWYRQAAGRGLQLLFYSVGIGQISSEVPQNLSASRPQDRQFILSSKKLLLSDSGFYLCAWSPGTGGSYEQYFGPGTRLTVT.

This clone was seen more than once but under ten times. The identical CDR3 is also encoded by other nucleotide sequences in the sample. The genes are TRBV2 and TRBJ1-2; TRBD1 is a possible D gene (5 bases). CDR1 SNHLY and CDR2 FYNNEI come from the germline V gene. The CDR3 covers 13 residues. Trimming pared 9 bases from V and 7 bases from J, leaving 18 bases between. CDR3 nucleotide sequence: TGTGCCAGGTCGATCACAGGTCGCGGTGGCTACACCTTC. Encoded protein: CARSITGRGGYTF.

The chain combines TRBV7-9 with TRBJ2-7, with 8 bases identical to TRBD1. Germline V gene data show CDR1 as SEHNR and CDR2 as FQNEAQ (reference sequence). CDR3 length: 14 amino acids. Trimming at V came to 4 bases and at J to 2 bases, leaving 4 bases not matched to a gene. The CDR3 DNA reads TGTGCCAGCAGCTATCGACAGGGGCCCTACGAGCAGTACTTC. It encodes CASSYRQGPYEQYF. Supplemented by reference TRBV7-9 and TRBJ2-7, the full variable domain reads DTGVSQNPRHKITKRGQNVTFRCDPISEHNRLYWYRQTLGQGPEFLTYFQNEAQLEKSRLLSDRFSAERPKGSFSTLEIQRTEQGDSAMYLCASSYRQGPYEQYFGPGTRLTVT.

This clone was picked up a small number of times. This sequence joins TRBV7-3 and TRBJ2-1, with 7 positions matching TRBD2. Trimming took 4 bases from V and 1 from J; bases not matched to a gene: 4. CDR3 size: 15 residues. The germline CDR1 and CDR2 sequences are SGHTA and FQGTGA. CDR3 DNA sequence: TGTGCCAGCAGCTGGGGACTACCTTCCTACAATGAGCAGTTCTTC. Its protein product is CASSWGLPSYNEQFF. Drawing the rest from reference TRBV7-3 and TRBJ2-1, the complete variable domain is GAGVSQTPSNKVTEKGKYVELRCDPISGHTALYWYRQSLGQGPEFLIYFQGTGAADDSGLPNDRFFAVRPEGSVSTLKIQRTERGDSAVYLCASSWGLPSYNEQFFGPGTRLTVL.

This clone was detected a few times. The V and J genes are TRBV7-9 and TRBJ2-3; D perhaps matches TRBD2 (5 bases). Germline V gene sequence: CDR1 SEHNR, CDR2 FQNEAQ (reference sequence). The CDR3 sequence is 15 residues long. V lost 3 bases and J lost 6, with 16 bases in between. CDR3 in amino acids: CASSFGSSGADTQYF. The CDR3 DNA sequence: TGTGCCAGCAGCTTCGGCTCCAGCGGTGCGGATACGCAGTATTTT.

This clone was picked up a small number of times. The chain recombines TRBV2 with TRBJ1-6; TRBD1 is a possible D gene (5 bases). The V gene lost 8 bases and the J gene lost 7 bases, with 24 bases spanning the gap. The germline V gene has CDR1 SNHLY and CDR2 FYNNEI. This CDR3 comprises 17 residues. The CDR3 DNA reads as TGTGCCAGCCAATATCAGGTGGGGGAAACAGCGAATTCACCCCTCCACTTT. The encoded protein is CASQYQVGETANSPLHF.

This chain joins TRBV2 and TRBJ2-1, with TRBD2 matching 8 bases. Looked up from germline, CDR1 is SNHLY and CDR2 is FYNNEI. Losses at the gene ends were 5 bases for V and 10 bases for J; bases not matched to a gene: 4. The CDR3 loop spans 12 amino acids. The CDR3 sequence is CASSTSGPEQFF. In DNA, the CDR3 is TGTGCCAGCAGTACTAGCGGCCCCGAGCAGTTCTTC.

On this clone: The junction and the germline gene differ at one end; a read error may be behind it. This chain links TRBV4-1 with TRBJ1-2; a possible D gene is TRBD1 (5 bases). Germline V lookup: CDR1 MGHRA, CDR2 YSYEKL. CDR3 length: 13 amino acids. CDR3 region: CASSQEGNRFLLF. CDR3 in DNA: TGCGCCAGCAGCCAAGAGGGTAACAGGTTTCTGCTCTTC.

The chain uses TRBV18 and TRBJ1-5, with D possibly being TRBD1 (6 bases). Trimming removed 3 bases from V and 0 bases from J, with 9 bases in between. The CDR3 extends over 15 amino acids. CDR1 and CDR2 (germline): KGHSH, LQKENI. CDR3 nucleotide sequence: TGTGCCAGCTCACCTCGGACAGATAGCAATCAGCCCCAGCATTTT. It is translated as CASSPRTDSNQPQHF. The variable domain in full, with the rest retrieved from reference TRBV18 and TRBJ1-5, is NAGVMQNPRHLVRRRGQEARLRCSPMKGHSHVYWYRQLPEEGLKFMVYLQKENIIDESGMPKERFSAEFPKEGPSILRIQQVVRGDSAAYFCASSPRTDSNQPQHFGDGTRLSIL.

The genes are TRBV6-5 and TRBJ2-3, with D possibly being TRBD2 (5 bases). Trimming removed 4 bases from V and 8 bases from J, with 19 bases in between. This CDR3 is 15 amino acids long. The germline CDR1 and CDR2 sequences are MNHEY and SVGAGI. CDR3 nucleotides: TGTGCCAGCAGTTCCAGGACTTCACCATCGGGTACGCAGTATTTT. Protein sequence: CASSSRTSPSGTQYF.